The 12 T cell receptor beta chains presented below share a single source sample, sequenced in a study of CD8+ T cells in alopecia areata. A panel of CD4, CD8alpha, NKG2D, NKG2ACE and other markers served to sort pooled cutaneous lymph node cells. In each case, RNA was isolated and then reverse transcribed into cDNA as the sequencing template. Measured with immunoSEQ multiplex PCR; TCRdb has only the in-frame clones, and not every one. The specimen gives 270,000 or so clones without singletons; the ten biggest hold more than 0.95%. Sequencing input: CD4+ T cells sorted from a lymph node. These receptors came from a C3H/HeJ mouse with alopecia areata. The MHC haplotype recorded for the strain is H2-k.

Concerning this clone itself: Genes and germline come from the mouse. The read is 3 residues too short to cover the CDR3 end, so that end is filled in from the germline J gene. The chain employs TRBV19 and TRBJ1-6; TRBD1 aligns across 9 bases. TRBJ1-6 is annotated as an ORF whose role is uncertain. Unmatched junction bases numbered 5, after V lost 5 bases and J lost 5 bases. Germline CDR1 and CDR2: FNHDT and SITEND (reference sequence). CDR3 length equals 15 residues. This CDR3 is CASSRRDRDNSPLYF. The sequenced CDR3 bases are TGTGCCAGCAGCCGCCGGGACAGGGATAATTCGCCC.

This clone was recorded a few times. Gene names are mouse gene names. The read ends 4 residues before the CDR3 terminus; that terminus is restored from the germline J gene. The chain combines TRBV13-1 with TRBJ2-5, with TRBD2 matching 9 bases. Germline values: CDR1 NSHNY, CDR2 SYGAGN. The CDR3 sequence is 15 residues long. CDR3 DNA (partial): TGTGCCAGCAGTCATAACCGGGACTGGGAAGAC. Protein: CASSHNRDWED. The full CDR3 protein is CASSHNRDWEDTQYF.

Notes on this clone: Genes and germline are mouse. The CDR3 end lies 4 residues beyond the end of the read and is filled in from the germline J gene. Additional DNA sequences in this sample encode the identical CDR3. The chain couples TRBV14 to TRBJ1-1; 7 bases match TRBD1. The CDR3 loop spans 14 amino acids. J gave up 0 bases and V 4 bases, and 3 bases lay outside the gene matches. The germline gives CDR1 SGHDT, CDR2 FRDEAV. CDR3 DNA, as far as it was read: TGTGCCAGCAGTCCCGGGACAGCAAACACA. This codes for CASSPGTANT. The whole CDR3 is CASSPGTANTEVFF.

A word on this clone: Germline and genes: mouse. The read gets to within 4 residues of the CDR3 end, and the germline J gene fills in the rest. The J gene is TRBJ2-1, the V gene TRBV5; 9 positions match TRBD2. Germline loops: CDR1 LGHNA, CDR2 YNLKQL (reference sequence). J gave up 4 bases and V 4 bases, and 11 bases lay outside the gene matches. This CDR3 spans 17 amino acids. Incomplete CDR3 DNA: TGTGCCAGCAGCCCTAAGAGGGGACTGGGTCTATATGCT. This sequence encodes CASSPKRGLGLYA. The CDR3 as a whole reads CASSPKRGLGLYAEQFF.

Details on this clone: Gene names follow the mouse nomenclature. The CDR3 bases that were read are TGCACCTGCAGGCGGGACAAATATGCT. It specifies CTCRRDKYA. The whole CDR3 sequence is CTCRRDKYAEQFF. This sequence joins TRBV1 and TRBJ2-1; possibly TRBD1 for D (6 bases). Read sequence stops 4 residues before the CDR3 end, and the germline J gene provides the missing end. The CDR3 is 13 residues long. The germline V and J ends were trimmed by 6 bases and 4 bases, with 10 bases remaining between them. Germline V gene data show CDR1 as NSQYPW and CDR2 as LRSPGD (reference sequence). The whole variable domain, remainder taken from reference TRBV1 and TRBJ2-1, is VTLLEQNPRWRLVPRGQAVNLRCILKNSQYPWMSWYQQDLQKQLQWLFTLRSPGDKEVKSLPGADYLATRVTDTELRLQVANMSQGRTLYCTCRRDKYAEQFFGPGTRLTVL.

Comments on this clone: Any gene name here is a mouse gene name. From the germline J gene comes the end of the CDR3, since the read stops 4 residues before it. The chain recombines TRBV19 with TRBJ2-5, with TRBD2 matching over 13 bases. This CDR3 contains 15 residues. In germline, CDR1 is FNHDT, CDR2 SITEND (reference sequence). CDR3 bases read: TGTGCCAGCAGGGACTGGGGGGGCGCGGAAGAC. Encoded protein: CASRDWGGAED. The entire CDR3 protein reads CASRDWGGAEDTQYF.

This clone turned up a few times. Gene names denote mouse genes. With the read ending 4 residues before the CDR3 end, the germline J gene is used to fill in that end. Other DNA variants within this sample encode the same CDR3. J is TRBJ2-1 and V is TRBV5; 11 nucleotides align to TRBD2. V was pared by 1 base and J by 3 bases, with 2 bases of the junction left unmatched. Germline loops: CDR1 LGHNA, CDR2 YNLKQL (reference sequence). CDR3 length: 16 amino acids. The CDR3 sequence: CASSQAGTGGYAEQFF. CDR3 bases read: TGTGCCAGCAGCCAAGCCGGGACTGGGGGCTATGCT.

This clone was seen only a few times. Any gene name here is a mouse gene name. The CDR3 end lies 4 residues beyond the end of the read and is filled in from the germline J gene. The V and J genes are TRBV13-1 and TRBJ2-1, with TRBD1 matching over 10 bases. The CDR3 length is 14 residues. Germline V CDR1 and CDR2: NSHNY, SYGAGN. The CDR3 DNA, read in part, is TGTGCCAGCAGTGGGGGACAGGGGTTGACT. It codes for CASSGGQGLT. The full-length CDR3 reads as CASSGGQGLTEQFF.

In its sample, this clone was seen a few times. Germline and genes: mouse. The read stops 4 residues short of the end of the CDR3; the missing end is completed from the germline J gene. Other DNA sequences in the sample encode the same CDR3. This chain connects TRBV31 to TRBJ1-2; 8 positions agree with TRBD1. The junction had 2 bases not matched to a gene; V was cut back by 1 base and J by 4 bases. The CDR3 is 13 residues long. The germline V gene encodes CDR1 GKSSPN and CDR2 SITVG. CDR3 bases read: TGTGCCTGGAGTCCGACAGGGGTCTCC. The encoded protein is CAWSPTGVS. In full, the CDR3 is CAWSPTGVSDYTF. Full variable domain (outside the CDR3, taken from reference TRBV31 and TRBJ1-2): AQTIHQWPVAEIKAVGSPLSLGCTIKGKSSPNLYWYWQATGGTLQQLFYSITVGQVESVVQLNLSASRPKDDQFILSTEKLLLSHSGFYLCAWSPTGVSDYTFGSGTRLLVI.

As regards this clone: The listed genes are named as in mouse. The DNA ends 4 residues before the CDR3 does, and the rest of the CDR3 is filled in from the germline J gene. The chain is built from TRBV5 and TRBJ2-1; 13 bases are a match to TRBD2. CDR1 and CDR2 (germline): LGHNA, YNLKQL (reference sequence). This CDR3 region has 17 residues. Unmatched junction bases numbered 6, after V lost 4 bases and J lost 3 bases. The sequenced CDR3 bases are TGTGCCAGCAGCCTCACCGGGACTGGGGGGGTCTATGCT. Its protein product is CASSLTGTGGVYA. In full, the CDR3 is CASSLTGTGGVYAEQFF.

Concerning this clone: Mouse germline and gene names are used. The CDR3 goes on 3 residues after the read ends, and that part is filled in from the germline J gene. Additional DNA sequences in this sample encode the identical CDR3. The rearrangement links TRBV13-1 to TRBJ1-6; 10 bases fit TRBD1. TRBJ1-6 is flagged as an ORF with uncertain function. Germline trimming cut 4 bases from V and 7 bases from J; bases unmatched to any gene: 2. The CDR3 is 14 residues long. Germline CDR1 reads NSHNY; CDR2 reads SYGAGN. CDR3 bases read: TGTGCCAGCAGTCGGGACAGGGGAAATTCGCCC. Protein sequence: CASSRDRGNSP. The entire CDR3 sequence reads CASSRDRGNSPLYF.

In regard to this clone: The gene symbols are mouse symbols. The read halts 3 residues ahead of the CDR3 end, with the missing end drawn from the germline J gene. The chain is built from TRBV13-3 and TRBJ1-6, with unresolved D. TRBJ1-6 is classed as an ORF, of uncertain function. V lost 1 base and J lost 7, with 3 bases in between. CDR1 and CDR2 from the germline V gene are NNHDY and SYVADS. The CDR3 has 12 amino acids. The sequenced part of the CDR3 DNA is TGTGCCAGCAGTGATATGAATTCGCCC. Encoded protein: CASSDMNSP. From start to end, the CDR3 is CASSDMNSPLYF.